This T cell receptor beta chain stems from a study of blood T cell repertoires in COVID-19. Overall study context: T cells, B-cell-depleted T cells, or PBMCs supplied cDNA or gDNA.

Living in about two dozen US areas, the participants were between roughly 18 and 95 years of age. Participants reported their clinical history, and cohort assignment relied on those reports. Per the original data handling: Using reference gene primer amplification, nucleated cell counts were estimated. The table came from immunoSEQ multiplex PCR; TCRdb's copy has only in-frame clones and leaves some out. That table gives V, J and clone size, and the DNA gave D and trimming. Among about 320,000 clones listed, 75% to 90% were seen once. Trimming took off 0 bases at V and 5 bases at J, with 7 bases between the two ends. This CDR3 is 13 amino acids long. CDR1 is SGHAT and CDR2 is FQNNGV in the germline V gene.

This TCR came from a woman aged 30 to 39 who had been exposed to COVID-19. The sequencing input was PBMCs or T cells enriched from blood (not recorded which). The rearrangement links TRBV11-2 to TRBJ2-5; D is unclear. The CDR3, as DNA: TGTGCCAGCAGCTTAGATCCTCCGGAGACCCAGTACTTC. It codes for CASSLDPPETQYF. The full variable domain, rest sourced from reference TRBV11-2 and TRBJ2-5, is EAGVAQSPRYKIIEKRQSVAFWCNPISGHATLYWYQQILGQGPKLLIQFQNNGVVDDSQLPKDRFSAERLKGVDSTLKIQPAKLEDSAVYLCASSLDPPETQYFGPGTRLLVL.